Shown below are 18 T cell receptor beta chains from a single sample sequenced in a study of blood T cells in healthy people across ages. It was with a sample-barcoded 5' primer and a J-beta primer mix that a second PCR of roughly 7 to 12 cycles was run. From the 5' RACE reads, TCRdb called clonotypes with MiXCR, one entry per CDR3 protein. The data show 650,000 to 950,000 distinct CDR3 sequences, around 42% seen once. Sequencing input: blood. These receptors were obtained from a man in his sixties in good health.

This clonotype has only a few counts. The CDR3 sequence: CASSSGPEQYF. CDR3 bases: TGTGCCAGTAGCTCTGGGCCGGAGCAGTACTTC. The J gene is TRBJ2-4, the V gene TRBV28; D is uncertain. CDR3 length: 11 amino acids. V was cut by 9 bases and J by 13 bases, with 16 bases left in between. CDR1 is MDHEN, CDR2 SYDVKM, per germline.

This clonotype has just one count. The V and J genes are TRBV7-2 and TRBJ1-6, with unresolved D. The CDR3 spans 15 residues. CDR1 is SGHTA and CDR2 is FQGNSA in the germline V gene. Trimming left V 1 base short and J 7 bases short, with 11 bases between. The CDR3 loop reads CASSLDGVLNSPLHF. The CDR3 DNA follows: TGTGCCAGCAGCTTAGACGGCGTGTTAAATTCACCCCTCCACTTT.

There are a few counts of this clonotype. The genes are TRBV5-1 and TRBJ1-2; the match to TRBD1 covers 9 bases. V trimming: 1 base; J trimming: 8 bases; junction bases outside the gene matches: 12. The CDR3 covers 16 residues. CDR1 and CDR2 (germline): SGHRS, YFSETQ. CDR3 residues: CASSLIRRTGENGYTF. CDR3 DNA sequence: TGCGCCAGCAGCTTGATCCGCAGGACAGGGGAGAACGGCTACACCTTC.

In DNA, the CDR3 is TGTGCCAGCAGTCCCCGACTAGCGGGGACTAGCACAGATACGCAGTATTTT. The encoded protein is CASSPRLAGTSTDTQYF. The chain employs TRBV27 and TRBJ2-3; 11 bases map to TRBD2. Germline V lookup: CDR1 MNHEY, CDR2 SMNVEV (reference sequence). The CDR3 extends over 17 amino acids. V lost 5 bases, J lost 0 bases, and 7 bases stayed unmatched.

On this clonotype: A read error is likely, as this CDR3 ends without the conserved phenylalanine or tryptophan. The chain is built from TRBV30 and TRBJ1-2; D unclear. Germline V gene lookup returns CDR1 GTSNPN and CDR2 SVGIG (reference sequence). V lost 7 bases and J 3 bases, leaving 9 bases between the germline ends. The CDR3 runs 11 residues. DNA of the CDR3: TGTGCCTCTGGGGTACACTATGGCTACACCTCC. As protein: CASGVHYGYTS.

This clonotype was seen repeatedly, ten times or more. Written as DNA, the CDR3 is TGTGCCAGCAGCGTAGGGGCAGCTAGCTCCTACGAGCAGTACTTC. It codes for CASSVGAASSYEQYF. The J gene is TRBJ2-7, the V gene TRBV9; D not resolved. Looked up from germline, CDR1 is SGDLS and CDR2 is YYNGEE. The CDR3 is made up of 15 amino acids. Trimming removed 0 bases from V and 0 bases from J, with 10 bases in between.

The table lists this clonotype with a few counts. This chain links TRBV28 with TRBJ2-7; TRBD1 or TRBD2 may be the D gene (5 bases each). The CDR3 has 15 residues. Trimming took off 4 bases at V and 1 base at J, with 14 bases between the two ends. The germline gives CDR1 MDHEN, CDR2 SYDVKM. CDR3 bases: TGTGCCAGCAGTTCCGCCGGGACCCAATCCTACGAGCAGTACTTC. Translated, it gives CASSSAGTQSYEQYF.

The DNA for the CDR3 is TGCAGTGCTTGCGACAGGGTCTTCTCGCATGAGCAGTACTTC. Translated: CSACDRVFSHEQYF. The chain has TRBV20-1 and TRBJ2-7, with TRBD1 matching 7 bases. Looked up from germline, CDR1 is DFQATT and CDR2 is SNEGSKA (reference sequence). After removal of 5 bases from V and 7 bases from J, the junction contained 14 bases not matched to a gene. This CDR3 is built from 14 residues.

The V and J genes are TRBV20-1 and TRBJ2-4; 10 bases match TRBD2. The length of the CDR3 is 19 residues. Trimming took 1 base from V and 1 from J; bases not matched to a gene: 13. CDR1 and CDR2 from the germline V gene are DFQATT and SNEGSKA (reference sequence). The CDR3 region is CSARVASGGPGFAKNIQYF. The CDR3 bases are TGCAGTGCTAGAGTGGCTAGCGGGGGTCCTGGATTCGCCAAAAACATTCAGTACTTC.

The chain recombines TRBV6-6 with TRBJ2-7, with 8 bases lining up with TRBD2. There are 16 residues in the CDR3. Germline trimming cut 4 bases from V and 7 bases from J; bases unmatched to any gene: 15. Germline V gene lookup returns CDR1 MNHNY and CDR2 SVGAGI (reference sequence). The CDR3 DNA sequence: TGTGCCAGCAGTTTTGGGGCTAGCGGGTTCGACAATGAGCAGTACTTC. Amino acid sequence: CASSFGASGFDNEQYF.

The V and J genes are TRBV6-2 or TRBV6-3 and TRBJ1-6, with unresolved D. The CDR3 loop spans 15 amino acids. V gave up 7 bases and J gave up 8 bases, with 18 bases separating them. Germline V gives CDR1 MNHEY, CDR2 SVGEGT. The CDR3 spells CASTGGRSEYSPLHF. Written as DNA, the CDR3 is TGTGCCAGCACCGGAGGCAGGTCTGAATATTCACCCCTCCACTTT.

The chain recombines TRBV4-1 with TRBJ1-3; unclear D gene. This CDR3 contains 12 residues. In germline, CDR1 is MGHRA, CDR2 YSYEKL. V was trimmed by 5 bases and J by 2 bases, leaving 4 bases between them. CDR3 in DNA: TGCGCCAGCAGCTACCCTGGAAACACCATATATTTT. Residues: CASSYPGNTIYF.

Notes on this clonotype: This could be a read error, since a much larger clone is one nucleotide away. The V gene is TRBV28, the J gene TRBJ2-7, with TRBD1 matching over 8 bases. The germline gives CDR1 MDHEN, CDR2 SYDVKM. The CDR3 totals 14 residues. V shed 5 bases, J shed 2 bases, and the junction held 5 bases outside the gene matches. CDR3 amino acids: CASSVRTGTYEQYF. The DNA for the CDR3 is TGTGCCAGCAGTGTAAGGACAGGGACCTACGAGCAGTACTTC.

This clonotype was counted a few times. V and J are TRBV2 and TRBJ1-6; D call uncertain. The ends were cut back, 7 bases at V and 9 bases at J, with 19 bases in the middle. This CDR3 is built from 15 residues. The germline gives CDR1 SNHLY, CDR2 FYNNEI. The CDR3 spells CASNPTWDAPSPLHF. CDR3 bases: TGTGCCAGCAACCCCACGTGGGATGCGCCTTCACCCCTCCACTTT.

The chain carries TRBV5-1 and TRBJ2-1, with D perhaps matching TRBD1 or TRBD2 (6 bases each). The CDR3 consists of 15 residues. CDR1 is SGHRS, CDR2 YFSETQ, per germline. V gave up 2 bases and J gave up 5 bases, with 14 bases separating them. The CDR3 sequence is CASSFSWGANNEQFF. The CDR3 DNA is TGCGCCAGCAGCTTTTCCTGGGGGGCTAACAATGAGCAGTTCTTC. The whole variable domain, filled in from reference TRBV5-1 and TRBJ2-1, reads KAGVTQTPRYLIKTRGQQVTLSCSPISGHRSVSWYQQTPGQGLQFLFEYFSETQRNKGNFPGRFSGRQFSNSRSEMNVSTLELGDSALYLCASSFSWGANNEQFFGPGTRLTVL.

This clonotype has a handful of counts. The chain links TRBV4-3 to TRBJ1-5; TRBD1 matches 10 bases. Germline V gene data show CDR1 as LGHNA and CDR2 as YSLEER. This CDR3 region has 15 residues. V was clipped by 3 bases and J by 3 bases; unmatched bases: 2. CDR3 nucleotide sequence: TGCGCCAGCAGCCAGGGGACAGGGGACAATCAGCCCCAGCATTTT. Protein: CASSQGTGDNQPQHF.

The J gene is TRBJ2-5, the V gene TRBV15; 7 nucleotides line up with TRBD2. From germline, CDR1 is LNHNV and CDR2 YYDKDF (reference sequence). V lost 5 bases, J lost 1 base, and 4 bases stayed unmatched. CDR3 length: 14 amino acids. CDR3 loop: CATSRSSGQETQYF. The CDR3 DNA is TGTGCCACCAGCCGGTCTAGCGGCCAAGAGACCCAGTACTTC.

This clonotype has more than one count but fewer than ten. The V gene is TRBV12-3 or TRBV12-4, the J gene TRBJ1-2; D is uncertain. This CDR3 spans 13 amino acids. Between the trimmed V and J ends, which lost 7 bases and 4 bases, there was a span of 13 bases. CDR3 amino acids: CASTRTASYGYTF. In nucleotides, the CDR3 is TGTGCCAGCACCCGGACGGCTTCCTATGGCTACACCTTC.